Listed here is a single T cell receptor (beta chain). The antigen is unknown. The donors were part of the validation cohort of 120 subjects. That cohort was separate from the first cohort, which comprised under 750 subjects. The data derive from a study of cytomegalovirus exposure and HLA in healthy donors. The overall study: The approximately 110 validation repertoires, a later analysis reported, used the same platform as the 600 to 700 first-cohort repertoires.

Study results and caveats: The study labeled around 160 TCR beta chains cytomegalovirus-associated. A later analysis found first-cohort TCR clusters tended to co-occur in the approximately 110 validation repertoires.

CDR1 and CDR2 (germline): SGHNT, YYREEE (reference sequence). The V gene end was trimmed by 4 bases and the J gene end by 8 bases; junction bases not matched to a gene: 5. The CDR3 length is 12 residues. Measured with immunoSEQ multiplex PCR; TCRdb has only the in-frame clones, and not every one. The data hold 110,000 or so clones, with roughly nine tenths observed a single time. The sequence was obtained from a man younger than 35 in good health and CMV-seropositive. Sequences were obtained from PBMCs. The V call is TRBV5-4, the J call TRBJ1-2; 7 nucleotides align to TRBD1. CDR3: CASSVSGGGYTF. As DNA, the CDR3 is TGTGCCAGCAGCGTCTCAGGGGGGGGCTACACCTTC.